Only a few counts were recorded for the clone carrying this T cell receptor (beta chain). Its antigen is still unknown. This sample was taken from a study of sequential checkpoint blockade in melanoma. As for the study in general: Maintenance nivolumab came after either treatment sequence. 85 to 95 pretreatment tumor DNA samples were TCRβ immunosequenced.

Per germline, CDR1 SGDLS and CDR2 YYNGEE. Trimming at V came to 3 bases and at J to 5 bases, leaving 3 bases not matched to a gene. This CDR3 comprises 14 residues. Assay: immunoSEQ multiplex PCR; the TCRdb copy retains only in-frame clones and omits some. The profile covers approximately 6,000 clones, with 20% to 30% appearing a single time and 9.8% taken by the ten largest. Findings of the study overall: Tumor T-cell fraction and clonality correlated with PD-L1 and CD8+ counts. Patients with week-13 increases in T-cell fraction and clonality benefited about 30 times more often.

The treatment was: randomized to nivolumab then ipilimumab (arm A) or the reverse (arm B). Sequences were derived from tumor tissue (inferred from file names), sampled from a patient given nivolumab and ipilimumab in sequence. The genes are TRBV9 and TRBJ1-2; TRBD1 matches at 11 bases. The sequence derives from a human donor with melanoma. As DNA, the CDR3 is TGTGCCAGCAGCGGGACAGGGGGCAGGTATGGCTACACCTTC. Amino acids: CASSGTGGRYGYTF.